This T cell receptor beta chain is drawn from a study of molecular identifiers for immune sequencing clone quantification. Study conclusions and caveats: Same-barcode identical TCR molecules could make highly expanded clones look smaller than they are.

Germline CDR1 and CDR2: MNHEY and SMNVEV (reference sequence). The length of the CDR3 is 16 residues. V gave up 0 bases and J gave up 7 bases, with 15 bases separating them. A note on this clonotype: What it binds is unknown.

TCRdb processed the PCR reads anew with MiXCR; each CDR3 protein has one entry. This sample has under 600,000 distinct CDR3 sequences; around 21% occur once, and the top ten carry around 0.84%. The receptor's source is a human donor in good health. Some libraries in this study had Jurkat cell RNA spiked in. The chain employs TRBV27 and TRBJ1-4; the D gene is possibly TRBD1 (6 bases). What was sequenced was naive CD8+ T cells from blood, with Jurkat cell RNA spiked in. Subset noted: FACS-sorted CD8+CD4-CCR7+CD45RA+ naive T cells. As DNA, the CDR3 is TGTGCCAGCAGTTTATCGGGAGGGGGGGCGCCTGAAAAACTGTTTTTT. This gives the protein CASSLSGGGAPEKLFF.